This TCR beta chain was recorded in a study of blood T cell repertoires in COVID-19. Germline V gives CDR1 MNHEY, CDR2 SMNVEV (reference sequence). The CDR3 covers 15 residues. The J segment lost 6 bases and the V segment lost 6 bases, leaving 10 bases of the junction unmatched. Produced via immunoSEQ multiplex PCR; TCRdb's table is partial and in-frame only. The table lists under 200,000 clones, roughly 87% of them singletons. The clonotype was recovered from a woman aged 50 to 60 who had recovered from COVID-19. Material for sequencing was PBMCs or T cells enriched from blood (not recorded which). The chain links TRBV27 to TRBJ1-5, with 8 bases aligning to TRBD1. The CDR3 spells CASSRNTGGTQPQHF. DNA for the CDR3: TGTGCCAGCAGCCGTAATACAGGGGGTACTCAGCCCCAGCATTTT.